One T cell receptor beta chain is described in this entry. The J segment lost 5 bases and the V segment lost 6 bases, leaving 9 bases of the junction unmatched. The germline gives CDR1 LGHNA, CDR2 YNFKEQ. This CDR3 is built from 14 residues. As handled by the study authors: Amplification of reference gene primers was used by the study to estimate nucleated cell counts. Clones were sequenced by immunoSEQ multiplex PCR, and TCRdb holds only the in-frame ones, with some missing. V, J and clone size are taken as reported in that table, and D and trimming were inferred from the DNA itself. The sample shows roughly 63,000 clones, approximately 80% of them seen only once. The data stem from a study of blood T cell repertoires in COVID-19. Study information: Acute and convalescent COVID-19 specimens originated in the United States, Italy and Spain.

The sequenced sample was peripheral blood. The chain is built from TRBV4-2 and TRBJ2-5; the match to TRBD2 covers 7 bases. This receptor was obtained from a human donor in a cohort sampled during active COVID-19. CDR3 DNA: TGTGCCAGCAGTCAAACGACTAGCCGGGAGACCCAGTACTTC. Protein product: CASSQTTSRETQYF.